These 31 T cell receptor beta chains came from one sample sequenced in a study of cytomegalovirus exposure and HLA in healthy donors. The study ran its PCR with 60 Vbeta and 13 Jbeta primers. Clones were sequenced by immunoSEQ multiplex PCR, and TCRdb holds only the in-frame ones, with some missing. The repertoire holds approximately 140,000 clones, with around 79% as singletons. Material: PBMCs. These receptors originate from a man between 50 and 59 years old in good health and CMV-seropositive.

The rearrangement links TRBV28 to TRBJ2-6; tentative D call: TRBD1 (5 bases). V gave up 4 bases and J gave up 2 bases, with 9 bases separating them. CDR1 is MDHEN, CDR2 SYDVKM, per germline. The CDR3 loop spans 15 amino acids. CDR3 in amino acids: CASSSSGTGANVLTF. The CDR3 DNA sequence: TGTGCCAGCAGTTCGTCAGGGACTGGGGCCAACGTCCTGACTTTC.

The rearrangement links TRBV5-1 to TRBJ2-2; 7 positions match TRBD2. Per the germline V gene, CDR1 is SGHRS and CDR2 is YFSETQ. CDR3 length: 15 residues. V lost 2 bases and J lost 1; bases outside the gene matches: 2. CDR3 nucleotides: TGCGCCAGCAGCTTAGCGGGATTGAACACCGGGGAGCTGTTTTTT. As protein: CASSLAGLNTGELFF.

The chain combines TRBV5-1 with TRBJ1-1; D perhaps matches TRBD1 (5 bases). This CDR3 has 15 amino acids. CDR1 is SGHRS, CDR2 YFSETQ, per germline. Trimming stripped 2 bases from V and 1 base from J, with 12 bases between. CDR3 nucleotide sequence: TGCGCCAGCAGCTTCCTGACAGCCCAGAACACTGAAGCTTTCTTT. As protein: CASSFLTAQNTEAFF. Based on the CDR3 plus reference TRBV5-1 and TRBJ1-1, the full variable domain is KAGVTQTPRYLIKTRGQQVTLSCSPISGHRSVSWYQQTPGQGLQFLFEYFSETQRNKGNFPGRFSGRQFSNSRSEMNVSTLELGDSALYLCASSFLTAQNTEAFFGQGTRLTVV.

Notes on this clone: This same CDR3 is encoded by further DNA sequences in the sample. The rearrangement uses TRBV6-5 and TRBJ1-4, with TRBD1 as a possible D gene (5 bases). The V gene lost 0 bases and the J gene lost 1 base, with 9 bases spanning the gap. The V gene's germline CDR1 is MNHEY and CDR2 SVGAGI. This CDR3 comprises 16 residues. CDR3 amino acids: CASSYSGGGTNEKLFF. CDR3 nucleotides: TGTGCCAGCAGTTACTCTGGGGGGGGAACTAATGAAAAACTGTTTTTT.

The genes are TRBV11-2 and TRBJ2-5, with a weak D call TRBD2 (6 bases). The CDR3 runs 14 residues. CDR1 SGHAT and CDR2 FQNNGV come from the germline V gene. Deletions cut 5 bases from V and 5 bases from J, with 15 bases between. In DNA, the CDR3 is TGTGCCAGCAGCCGCTCGCGGGACTCTGAGACCCAGTACTTC. Translation: CASSRSRDSETQYF.

J is TRBJ1-4 and V is TRBV2, with no clear D. The CDR3 is made up of 13 amino acids. Trimming stripped 7 bases from V and 6 bases from J, with 12 bases between. Germline-derived CDR1 and CDR2 are SNHLY and FYNNEI. CDR3 DNA: TGTGCCAGCATGGAGGGTTCCGATGAAAAACTGTTTTTT. Protein: CASMEGSDEKLFF. Drawing the rest from reference TRBV2 and TRBJ1-4, the complete variable domain is EPEVTQTPSHQVTQMGQEVILRCVPISNHLYFYWYRQILGQKVEFLVSFYNNEISEKSEIFDDQFSVERPDGSNFTLKIRSTKLEDSAMYFCASMEGSDEKLFFGSGTQLSVL.

The genes are TRBV11-2 and TRBJ2-7; the D gene is possibly TRBD1 (5 bases). Germline V gives CDR1 SGHAT, CDR2 FQNNGV. The CDR3 contains 13 residues. Trimming left V 5 bases short and J 6 bases short, with 14 bases between. In DNA, the CDR3 is TGTGCCAGCAGCCCCCAGGGTTTGGGCGAGCAGTACTTC. As protein: CASSPQGLGEQYF.

The V gene is TRBV10-3, the J gene TRBJ1-1; no clear D. Trimming shortened V by 2 bases and J by 1 base, and 11 bases separated the two germline ends. CDR1 ENHRY and CDR2 SYGVKD come from the germline V gene. The CDR3 sequence is 15 residues long. The CDR3 region is CAISEGTGRNTEAFF. DNA for the CDR3: TGTGCCATCAGTGAGGGTACCGGGAGGAACACTGAAGCTTTCTTT.

The chain has TRBV5-1 and TRBJ2-3; unclear D gene. V dropped 1 base and J dropped 2 bases, with 11 bases sitting between them. Germline V lookup: CDR1 SGHRS, CDR2 YFSETQ. This CDR3 has 15 residues. The DNA of the CDR3 is TGCGCCAGCAGCTTGTTGGCCAAATCCACAGATACGCAGTATTTT. Translation gives CASSLLAKSTDTQYF.

The chain has TRBV27 and TRBJ2-7; 10 positions agree with TRBD1. This CDR3 region has 15 residues. The junction had 9 bases not matched to a gene; V was cut back by 5 bases and J by 5 bases. Germline-derived CDR1 and CDR2 are MNHEY and SMNVEV (reference sequence). The CDR3 region has the DNA TGTGCCAGCAGTCTCCCGGGACAGGGGTTGCACGAGCAGTACTTC. Translated: CASSLPGQGLHEQYF.

The chain uses TRBV6-1 and TRBJ2-3; 9 nucleotides line up with TRBD1. Germline trimming cut 4 bases from V and 1 base from J; bases unmatched to any gene: 3. The CDR3 has 15 amino acids. CDR1 is MNHNS, CDR2 SASEGT, per germline. CDR3 region: CASSVRTGGTDTQYF. Written as DNA, the CDR3 is TGTGCCAGCAGTGTCCGGACAGGGGGCACAGATACGCAGTATTTT.

This clone was seen a handful of times. This sequence joins TRBV19 and TRBJ2-5; TRBD1 matches at 8 bases. Germline V CDR1 and CDR2: LNHDA, SQIVND (reference sequence). V lost 4 bases and J lost 1; bases outside the gene matches: 8. This CDR3 has 16 residues. The CDR3 loop is CASSSRDRGTQETQYF. The CDR3 nucleotides are TGTGCCAGTAGTAGTCGAGACAGGGGAACCCAAGAGACCCAGTACTTC. The variable domain in full, completed from reference TRBV19 and TRBJ2-5, reads DGGITQSPKYLFRKEGQNVTLSCEQNLNHDAMYWYRQDPGQGLRLIYYSQIVNDFQKGDIAEGYSVSREKKESFPLTVTSAQKNPTAFYLCASSSRDRGTQETQYFGPGTRLLVL.

This clone was observed once. J is TRBJ2-5 and V is TRBV11-3; the D is unclear. V lost 3 bases and J 5 bases, leaving 7 bases between the germline ends. Germline CDR1 and CDR2: SGHNT and YENEEA. The CDR3 has 12 residues. CDR3 sequence: CASSLAPETQYF. The CDR3 bases are TGTGCCAGCAGCTTGGCTCCGGAGACCCAGTACTTC. Supplemented by reference TRBV11-3 and TRBJ2-5, the full variable domain reads EAGVVQSPRYKIIEKKQPVAFWCNPISGHNTLYWYLQNLGQGPELLIRYENEEAVDDSQLPKDRFSAERLKGVDSTLKIQPAELGDSAVYLCASSLAPETQYFGPGTRLLVL.

The V gene is TRBV7-6, the J gene TRBJ2-1, with TRBD2 matching 9 bases. Trimming removed 5 bases from V and 0 bases from J; junction bases left unmatched: 2. The CDR3 extends over 15 amino acids. Germline CDR1 is SGHVS and CDR2 is FNYEAQ. CDR3 residues: CASSQTSGSYNEQFF. The DNA for the CDR3 is TGTGCCAGCAGCCAGACTAGCGGCTCCTACAATGAGCAGTTCTTC.

The V gene is TRBV5-1, the J gene TRBJ1-6; D not resolved. This CDR3 contains 16 residues. Germline CDR1 and CDR2: SGHRS and YFSETQ. Trimming took 4 bases from V and 5 from J, leaving 16 bases between them. CDR3 bases: TGCGCCAGCAGCCAGTACAGAGCGGAAAATAATTCACCCCTCCACTTT. This encodes CASSQYRAENNSPLHF.

As concerns this clone: The sample holds other DNA sequences that translate to the same CDR3. The genes are TRBV6-1 and TRBJ1-2, with 9 bases lining up with TRBD1. V was clipped by 4 bases and J by 5 bases; unmatched bases: 2. The length of the CDR3 is 13 residues. Germline values: CDR1 MNHNS, CDR2 SASEGT. CDR3 in amino acids: CASSAGQGYGYTF. The CDR3 region has the DNA TGTGCCAGCAGTGCGGGACAGGGTTATGGCTACACCTTC.

V and J are TRBV28 and TRBJ1-2; 7 nucleotides match TRBD1. J lost 0 bases, V lost 7 bases, and 8 bases had no gene match. Germline V lookup: CDR1 MDHEN, CDR2 SYDVKM. The CDR3 loop spans 15 amino acids. CDR3: CASTLQGTPNYGYTF. Here the CDR3 DNA reads TGTGCCAGCACACTACAGGGGACGCCTAACTATGGCTACACCTTC.

This chain connects TRBV19 to TRBJ2-1, with 13 bases that match TRBD2. The V and J ends lost 5 bases and 7 bases, in that order; junction bases with no gene match: 5. This CDR3 is 15 amino acids long. Germline V gives CDR1 LNHDA, CDR2 SQIVND (reference sequence). Here the CDR3 DNA reads TGTGCCAGTAGTCTAAAGACTAGCGGGAGGAATGAGCAGTTCTTC. It encodes CASSLKTSGRNEQFF.

The V call is TRBV27, the J call TRBJ1-4, with 8 bases identical to TRBD1. The CDR3 runs to 16 residues. V lost 5 bases to trimming and J lost 7 bases; unmatched junction nucleotides: 12. Germline loops: CDR1 MNHEY, CDR2 SMNVEV (reference sequence). Here the CDR3 reads CASSKRTGKGSEKLFF. The CDR3 DNA reads as TGTGCCAGCAGTAAACGGACAGGGAAGGGATCTGAAAAACTGTTTTTT.

The J gene is TRBJ2-3, the V gene TRBV28, with D perhaps TRBD1 (6 bases). The V end lost 6 bases, the J end lost 1 base, and 14 bases lay between the germline ends. The CDR3 is 15 residues long. Germline CDR1 reads MDHEN; CDR2 reads SYDVKM. The CDR3: CASSINRARTDTQYF. CDR3 sequence (DNA): TGTGCCAGCAGCATTAACAGGGCTCGCACAGATACGCAGTATTTT.

The rearrangement links TRBV28 to TRBJ2-7, with 9 nucleotides matching TRBD1. The ends lost 4 bases at V and 5 bases at J; junction bases unmatched: 6. Looked up from germline, CDR1 is MDHEN and CDR2 is SYDVKM. This CDR3 region has 14 residues. CDR3 protein: CASSSGQGTDEQYF. CDR3 in DNA: TGTGCCAGCAGTTCCGGACAGGGGACGGACGAGCAGTACTTC.

This clone was observed once. J is TRBJ2-5 and V is TRBV27; 13 bases are shared with TRBD2. The J call may be mistaken, given a closer DNA end match to TRBJ2-7. This CDR3 is built from 15 residues. Germline V gene lookup returns CDR1 MNHEY and CDR2 SMNVEV (reference sequence). The CDR3 is CASSLLAGGINEQYF. The CDR3 DNA reads as TGTGCCAGCAGCCTACTAGCGGGAGGGATCAACGAGCAGTACTTC.

This clone has just one count. This chain connects TRBV18 to TRBJ2-5; D gene unclear. Trimming stripped 2 bases from V and 2 bases from J, with 9 bases between. Per the germline V gene, CDR1 is KGHSH and CDR2 is LQKENI. The CDR3 runs to 14 residues. The CDR3 sequence is CASSPATTQETQYF. CDR3 in DNA: TGTGCCAGCTCACCAGCAACTACTCAAGAGACCCAGTACTTC.

V gene TRBV18 combines with J gene TRBJ2-1; 9 bases are shared with TRBD2. The junction had 10 bases not matched to a gene; V was cut back by 3 bases and J by 7 bases. The CDR3 has 16 amino acids. The germline gives CDR1 KGHSH, CDR2 LQKENI. The CDR3 reads CASSPPGIAGENEQFF. CDR3 coding DNA: TGTGCCAGCTCACCCCCCGGGATAGCGGGAGAAAATGAGCAGTTCTTC.

This chain connects TRBV30 to TRBJ1-2; 7 positions agree with TRBD1. Germline lookup yields CDR1 GTSNPN and CDR2 SVGIG (reference sequence). There are 13 residues in the CDR3. V was pared by 4 bases and J by 2 bases, with 4 bases of the junction left unmatched. The CDR3 sequence: CAWTGGRNYGYTF. Here the CDR3 DNA reads TGTGCCTGGACAGGGGGGAGAAACTATGGCTACACCTTC.

Details on this clone: One end of the junction does not line up with germline, which may come from a read error. The V call is TRBV7-7, the J call TRBJ2-7; 8 nucleotides align to TRBD2. The CDR3 spans 14 residues. Germline CDR1 and CDR2: SSHAT and FNYEAQ (reference sequence). The CDR3 sequence: CASSSSGSVYEQYF. DNA for the CDR3: TGTGCTAGCAGCTCGAGCGGGAGCGTCTACGAGCAGTACTTC.

The CDR3 coding sequence is TGTGCCAGCAGTTCCTCCCTAGCGGGGGCCTACAATGAGCAGTTCTTC. Translating gives CASSSSLAGAYNEQFF. J is TRBJ2-1 and V is TRBV28, with 10 bases that match TRBD2. Trimming removed 4 bases from V and 2 bases from J; junction bases left unmatched: 5. The CDR3 runs 16 residues. The V gene's germline CDR1 is MDHEN and CDR2 SYDVKM.

The chain combines TRBV5-5 with TRBJ1-3; TRBD1 matches at 8 bases. V trimming: 1 base; J trimming: 4 bases; junction bases outside the gene matches: 10. This CDR3 spans 17 amino acids. Germline V lookup: CDR1 SGHKS, CDR2 YYEKEE (reference sequence). Here the CDR3 DNA reads TGTGCCAGCAGCTTGAGAGGCGGACAGGGTGAAGGAAACACCATATATTTT. This gives the protein CASSLRGGQGEGNTIYF. The full variable domain, in which reference TRBV5-5 and TRBJ1-3 provide the parts outside the CDR3, is DAGVTQSPTHLIKTRGQQVTLRCSPISGHKSVSWYQQVLGQGPQFIFQYYEKEERGRGNFPDRFSARQFPNYSSELNVNALLLGDSALYLCASSLRGGQGEGNTIYFGEGSWLTVV.

The rearrangement links TRBV5-1 to TRBJ2-2; 7 nucleotides align to TRBD2. Losses at the gene ends were 0 bases for V and 5 bases for J; bases not matched to a gene: 4. Germline V gene lookup returns CDR1 SGHRS and CDR2 YFSETQ. CDR3 length: 15 amino acids. CDR3 DNA sequence: TGCGCCAGCAGCTTGGTTTCGGGGGGAACCGGGGAGCTGTTTTTT. Encoded protein: CASSLVSGGTGELFF.

The V gene is TRBV15, the J gene TRBJ2-3; a possible D gene is TRBD1 (5 bases). Between the trimmed V and J ends, which lost 0 bases and 5 bases, there was a span of 12 bases. The CDR3 has 15 amino acids. From germline, CDR1 is LNHNV and CDR2 YYDKDF (reference sequence). The CDR3 protein is CATSRDPGRVDTQYF. The CDR3 nucleotides are TGTGCCACCAGCAGAGATCCGGGCAGGGTAGATACGCAGTATTTT.

Worth noting for this clone: This same CDR3 is encoded by further DNA sequences in the sample. The chain joins TRBV5-4 to TRBJ2-7; D not certain. This CDR3 comprises 12 residues. The germline V and J ends were trimmed by 3 bases and 0 bases, with 4 bases remaining between them. The germline gives CDR1 SGHNT, CDR2 YYREEE (reference sequence). The CDR3: CASSSSSYEQYF. In DNA form, the CDR3 reads TGTGCCAGCAGCTCTAGCTCCTACGAGCAGTACTTC. Full variable domain (missing parts from reference TRBV5-4 and TRBJ2-7): ETGVTQSPTHLIKTRGQQVTLRCSSQSGHNTVSWYQQALGQGPQFIFQYYREEENGRGNFPPRFSGLQFPNYSSELNVNALELDDSALYLCASSSSSYEQYFGPGTRLTVT.